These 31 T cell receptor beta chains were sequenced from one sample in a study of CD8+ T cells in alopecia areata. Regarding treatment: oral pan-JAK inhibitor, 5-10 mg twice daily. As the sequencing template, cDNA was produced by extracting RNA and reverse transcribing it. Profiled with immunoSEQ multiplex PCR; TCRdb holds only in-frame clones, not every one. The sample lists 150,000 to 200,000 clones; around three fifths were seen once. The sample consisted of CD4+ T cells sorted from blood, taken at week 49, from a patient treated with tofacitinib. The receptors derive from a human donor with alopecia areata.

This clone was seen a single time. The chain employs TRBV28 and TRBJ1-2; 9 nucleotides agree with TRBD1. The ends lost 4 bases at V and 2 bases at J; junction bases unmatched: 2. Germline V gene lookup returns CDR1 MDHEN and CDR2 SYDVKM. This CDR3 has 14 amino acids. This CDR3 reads CASSSDRGNYGYTF. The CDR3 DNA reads TGTGCCAGCAGTTCCGACAGGGGGAACTATGGCTACACCTTC.

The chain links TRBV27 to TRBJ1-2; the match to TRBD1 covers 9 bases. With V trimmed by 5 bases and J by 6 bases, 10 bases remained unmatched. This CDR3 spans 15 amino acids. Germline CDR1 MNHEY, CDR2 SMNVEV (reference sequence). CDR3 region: CASSLFTGGRNGYTF. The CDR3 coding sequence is TGTGCCAGCAGTCTATTCACAGGGGGCAGGAATGGCTACACCTTC.

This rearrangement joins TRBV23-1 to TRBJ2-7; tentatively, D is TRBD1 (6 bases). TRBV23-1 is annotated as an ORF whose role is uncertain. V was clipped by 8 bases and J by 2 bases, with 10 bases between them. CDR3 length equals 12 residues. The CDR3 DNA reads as TGCGCCAGCCGACAGGATACCTACGAGCAGTACTTC. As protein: CASRQDTYEQYF.

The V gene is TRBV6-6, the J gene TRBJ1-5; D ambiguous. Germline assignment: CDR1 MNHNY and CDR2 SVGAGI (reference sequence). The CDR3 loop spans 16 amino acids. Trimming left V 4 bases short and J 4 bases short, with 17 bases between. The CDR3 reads CASSSHDGRINQPQHF. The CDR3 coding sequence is TGTGCCAGCAGTTCCCACGACGGAAGGATTAATCAGCCCCAGCATTTT.

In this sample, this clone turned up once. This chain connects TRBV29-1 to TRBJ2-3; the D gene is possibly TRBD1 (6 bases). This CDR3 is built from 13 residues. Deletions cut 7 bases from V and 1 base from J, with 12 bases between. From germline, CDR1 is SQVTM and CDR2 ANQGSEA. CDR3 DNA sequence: TGCAGCGGTCGACAGGACCGCACAGATACGCAGTATTTT. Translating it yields CSGRQDRTDTQYF.

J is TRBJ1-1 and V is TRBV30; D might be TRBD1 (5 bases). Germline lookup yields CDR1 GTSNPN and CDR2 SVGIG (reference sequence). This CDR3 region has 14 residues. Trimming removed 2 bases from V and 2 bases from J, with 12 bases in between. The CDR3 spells CAWSRRRGNTEAFF. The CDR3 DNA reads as TGTGCCTGGAGTCGAAGGAGGGGTAACACTGAAGCTTTCTTT.

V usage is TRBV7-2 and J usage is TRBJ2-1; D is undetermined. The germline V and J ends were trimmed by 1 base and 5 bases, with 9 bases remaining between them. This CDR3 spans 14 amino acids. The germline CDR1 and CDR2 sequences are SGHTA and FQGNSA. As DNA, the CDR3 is TGTGCCAGCAGCTTAGGCTGGTCCAACAATGAGCAGTTCTTC. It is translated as CASSLGWSNNEQFF.

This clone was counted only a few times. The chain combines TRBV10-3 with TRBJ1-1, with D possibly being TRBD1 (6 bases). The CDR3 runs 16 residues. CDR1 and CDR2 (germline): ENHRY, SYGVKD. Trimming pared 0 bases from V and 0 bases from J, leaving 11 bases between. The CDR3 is CAISESRTAMNTEAFF. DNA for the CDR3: TGTGCCATCAGTGAGTCGAGGACAGCTATGAACACTGAAGCTTTCTTT.

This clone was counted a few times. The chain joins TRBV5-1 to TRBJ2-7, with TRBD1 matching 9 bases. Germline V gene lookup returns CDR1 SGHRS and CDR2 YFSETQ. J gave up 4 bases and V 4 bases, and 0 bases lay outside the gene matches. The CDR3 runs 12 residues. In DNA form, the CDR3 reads TGCGCCAGCAGCGGGACAGGGTACGAGCAGTACTTC. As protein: CASSGTGYEQYF.

CDR3 DNA: TGTGCCCACGCACCCGGGCTGGATCAGCCCCAGCATTTT. Residues: CAHAPGLDQPQHF. V usage is TRBV30 and J usage is TRBJ1-5; D gene unclear. The germline V gene encodes CDR1 GTSNPN and CDR2 SVGIG (reference sequence). The CDR3 is made up of 13 amino acids. The ends were cut back, 8 bases at V and 5 bases at J, with 16 bases in the middle.

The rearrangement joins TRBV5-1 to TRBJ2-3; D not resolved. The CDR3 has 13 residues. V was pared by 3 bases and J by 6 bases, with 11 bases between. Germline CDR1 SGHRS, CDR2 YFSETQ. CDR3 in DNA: TGCGCCAGCAGCTCGACGTGGGCCGATACGCAGTATTTT. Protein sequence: CASSSTWADTQYF.

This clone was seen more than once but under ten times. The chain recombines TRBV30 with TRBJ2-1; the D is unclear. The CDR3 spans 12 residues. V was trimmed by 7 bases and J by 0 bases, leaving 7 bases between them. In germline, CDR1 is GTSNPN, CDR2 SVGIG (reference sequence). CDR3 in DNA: TGTGCCTTGGGAACCTCCTACAATGAGCAGTTCTTC. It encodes CALGTSYNEQFF. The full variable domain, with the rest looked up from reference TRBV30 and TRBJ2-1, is SQTIHQWPATLVQPVGSPLSLECTVEGTSNPNLYWYRQAAGRGLQLLFYSVGIGQISSEVPQNLSASRPQDRQFILSSKKLLLSDSGFYLCALGTSYNEQFFGPGTRLTVL.

The CDR3 loop is CASSQELAAEQYF. Here the CDR3 DNA reads TGCGCCAGCAGCCAAGAGTTAGCCGCCGAGCAGTACTTC. The rearrangement uses TRBV4-3 and TRBJ2-7; D ambiguous. Germline V gene sequence: CDR1 LGHNA, CDR2 YSLEER. The CDR3 is 13 amino acids. V was trimmed by 0 bases and J by 6 bases, leaving 9 bases between them.

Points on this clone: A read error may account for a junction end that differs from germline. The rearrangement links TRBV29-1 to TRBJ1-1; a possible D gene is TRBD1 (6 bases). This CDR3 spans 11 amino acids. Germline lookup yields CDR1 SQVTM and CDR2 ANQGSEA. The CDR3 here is CSVQQSQGLTF. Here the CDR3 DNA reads TGCAGCGTCCAACAATCCCAGGGGCTAACATTT.

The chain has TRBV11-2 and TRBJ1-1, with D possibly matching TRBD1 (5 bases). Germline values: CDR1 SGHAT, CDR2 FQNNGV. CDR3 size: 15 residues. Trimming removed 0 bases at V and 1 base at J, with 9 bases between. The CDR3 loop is CASSLDFGGNTEAFF. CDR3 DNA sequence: TGTGCCAGCAGCTTAGATTTTGGGGGGAACACTGAAGCTTTCTTT.

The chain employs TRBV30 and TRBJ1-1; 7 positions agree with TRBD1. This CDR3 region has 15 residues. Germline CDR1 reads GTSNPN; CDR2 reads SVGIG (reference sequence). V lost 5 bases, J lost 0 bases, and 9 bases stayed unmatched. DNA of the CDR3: TGTGCCTGGGTCGCGGGGGACAGAGTGAACACTGAAGCTTTCTTT. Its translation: CAWVAGDRVNTEAFF.

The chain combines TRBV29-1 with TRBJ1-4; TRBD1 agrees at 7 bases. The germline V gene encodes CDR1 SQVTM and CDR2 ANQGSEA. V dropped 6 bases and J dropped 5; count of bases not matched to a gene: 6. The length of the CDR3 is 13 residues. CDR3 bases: TGCAGCGTGATGACAGGGCTGAATGAAAAACTGTTTTTT. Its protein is CSVMTGLNEKLFF.

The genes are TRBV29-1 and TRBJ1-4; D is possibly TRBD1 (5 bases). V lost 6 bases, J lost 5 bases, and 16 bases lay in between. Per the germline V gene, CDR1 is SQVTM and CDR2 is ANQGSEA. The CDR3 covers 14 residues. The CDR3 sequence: CSVVTGTWNEKLFF. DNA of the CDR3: TGCAGCGTGGTAACCGGGACTTGGAATGAAAAACTGTTTTTT.

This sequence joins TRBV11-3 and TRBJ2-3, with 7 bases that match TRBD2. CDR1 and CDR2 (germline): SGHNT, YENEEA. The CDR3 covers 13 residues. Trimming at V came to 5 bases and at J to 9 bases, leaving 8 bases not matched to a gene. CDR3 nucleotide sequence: TGTGCCAGCAGCCCCTGGGGAGCGGGGACGCAGTATTTT. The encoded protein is CASSPWGAGTQYF.

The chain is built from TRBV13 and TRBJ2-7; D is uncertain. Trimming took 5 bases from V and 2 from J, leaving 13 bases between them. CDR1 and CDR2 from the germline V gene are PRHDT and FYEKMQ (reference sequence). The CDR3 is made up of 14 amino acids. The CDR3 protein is CASSNSDGPYEQYF. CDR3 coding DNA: TGTGCCAGCAGCAATTCGGACGGGCCCTACGAGCAGTACTTC.

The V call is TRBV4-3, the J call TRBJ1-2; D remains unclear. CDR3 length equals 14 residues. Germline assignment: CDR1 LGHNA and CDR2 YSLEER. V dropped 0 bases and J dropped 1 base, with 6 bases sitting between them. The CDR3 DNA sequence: TGCGCCAGCAGCCAAGAGGCGAGTAACTATGGCTACACCTTC. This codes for CASSQEASNYGYTF.

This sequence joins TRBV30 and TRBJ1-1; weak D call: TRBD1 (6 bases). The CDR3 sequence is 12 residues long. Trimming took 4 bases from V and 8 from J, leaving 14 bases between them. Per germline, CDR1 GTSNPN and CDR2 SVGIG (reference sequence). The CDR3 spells CAWKGVGGEAFF. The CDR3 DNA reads TGTGCCTGGAAAGGAGTTGGGGGCGAAGCTTTCTTT.

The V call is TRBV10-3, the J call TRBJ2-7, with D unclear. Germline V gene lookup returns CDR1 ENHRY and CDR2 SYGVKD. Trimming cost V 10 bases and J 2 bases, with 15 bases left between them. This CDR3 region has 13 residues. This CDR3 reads CATLLSPTYEQYF. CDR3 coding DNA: TGTGCCACCCTTCTCTCGCCAACCTACGAGCAGTACTTC.

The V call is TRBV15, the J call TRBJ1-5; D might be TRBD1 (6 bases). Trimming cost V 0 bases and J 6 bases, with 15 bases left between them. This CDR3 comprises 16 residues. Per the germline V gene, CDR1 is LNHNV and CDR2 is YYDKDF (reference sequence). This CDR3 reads CATSRDMRGGGQPQHF. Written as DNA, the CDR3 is TGTGCCACCAGCAGAGATATGAGGGGGGGCGGTCAGCCCCAGCATTTT.

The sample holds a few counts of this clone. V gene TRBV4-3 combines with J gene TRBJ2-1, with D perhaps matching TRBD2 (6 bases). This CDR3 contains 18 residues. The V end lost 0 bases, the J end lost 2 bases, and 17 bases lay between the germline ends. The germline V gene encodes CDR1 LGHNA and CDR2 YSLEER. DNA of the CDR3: TGCGCCAGCAGCCAAGATTTTATCTGGGGGGTCGCCTACAATGAGCAGTTCTTC. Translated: CASSQDFIWGVAYNEQFF.

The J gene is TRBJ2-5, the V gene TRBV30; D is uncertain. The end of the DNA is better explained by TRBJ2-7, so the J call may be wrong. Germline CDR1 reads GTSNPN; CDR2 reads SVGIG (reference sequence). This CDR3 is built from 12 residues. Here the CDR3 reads CACAARDYEQYF. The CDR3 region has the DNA TGTGCCTGCGCTGCCAGAGACTACGAGCAGTACTTC.

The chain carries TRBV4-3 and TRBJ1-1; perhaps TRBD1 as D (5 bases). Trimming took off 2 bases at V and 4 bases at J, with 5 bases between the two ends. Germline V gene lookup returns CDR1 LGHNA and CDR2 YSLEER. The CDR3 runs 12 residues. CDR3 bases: TGCGCCAGCAGCCAACAGGGCACTGAAGCTTTCTTT. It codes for CASSQQGTEAFF.

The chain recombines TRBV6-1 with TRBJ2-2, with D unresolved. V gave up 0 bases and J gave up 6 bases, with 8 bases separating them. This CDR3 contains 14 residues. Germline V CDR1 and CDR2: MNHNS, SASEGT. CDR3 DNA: TGTGCCAGCAGTGAAGCGAGAAGCGCCGGGGAGCTGTTTTTT. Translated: CASSEARSAGELFF.

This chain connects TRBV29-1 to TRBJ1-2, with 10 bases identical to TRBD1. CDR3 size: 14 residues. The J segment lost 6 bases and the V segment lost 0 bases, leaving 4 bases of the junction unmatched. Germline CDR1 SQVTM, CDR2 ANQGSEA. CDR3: CSVEDTTGGDGYTF. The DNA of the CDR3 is TGCAGCGTTGAAGACACGACAGGGGGCGATGGCTACACCTTC. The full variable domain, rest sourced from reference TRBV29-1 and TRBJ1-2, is SAVISQKPSRDICQRGTSLTIQCQVDSQVTMMFWYRQQPGQSLTLIATANQGSEATYESGFVIDKFPISRPNLTFSTLTVSNMSPEDSSIYLCSVEDTTGGDGYTFGSGTRLTVV.

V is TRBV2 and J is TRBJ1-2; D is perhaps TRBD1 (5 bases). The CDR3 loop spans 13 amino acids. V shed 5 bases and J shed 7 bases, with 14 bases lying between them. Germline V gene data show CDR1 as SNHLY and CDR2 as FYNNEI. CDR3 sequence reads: CASSPQGGSGYTF. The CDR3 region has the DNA TGTGCCAGCAGTCCCCAGGGTGGGTCTGGCTACACCTTC.

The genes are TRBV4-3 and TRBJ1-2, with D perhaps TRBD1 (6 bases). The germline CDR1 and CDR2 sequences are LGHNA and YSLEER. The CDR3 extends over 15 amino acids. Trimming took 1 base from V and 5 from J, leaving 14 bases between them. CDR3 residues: CASSQGRQGSYGYTF. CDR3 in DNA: TGCGCCAGCAGCCAAGGGAGGCAGGGGAGTTATGGCTACACCTTC.